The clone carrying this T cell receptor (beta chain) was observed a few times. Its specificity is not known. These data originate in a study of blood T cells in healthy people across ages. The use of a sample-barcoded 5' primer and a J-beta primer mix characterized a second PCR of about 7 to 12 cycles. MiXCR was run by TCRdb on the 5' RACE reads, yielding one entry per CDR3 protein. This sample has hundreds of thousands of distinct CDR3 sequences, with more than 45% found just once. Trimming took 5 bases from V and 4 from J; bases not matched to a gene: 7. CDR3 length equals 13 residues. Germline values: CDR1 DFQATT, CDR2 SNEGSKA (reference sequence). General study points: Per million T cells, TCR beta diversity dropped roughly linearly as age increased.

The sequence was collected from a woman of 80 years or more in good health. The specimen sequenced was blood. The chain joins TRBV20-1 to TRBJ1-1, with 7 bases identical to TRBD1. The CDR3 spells CSAPHRGGTEAFF. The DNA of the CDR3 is TGCAGTGCTCCCCACAGGGGTGGCACTGAAGCTTTCTTT.